This T cell receptor beta chain was observed in a study of blood T cell repertoires in COVID-19 (dated by TCRdb to 2020 to 2021). With regard to the full study: Samples from collaborators originated in the United States, Italy and Spain and spanned both the acute and convalescent phases of COVID-19. The material from the prospective study consisted of cDNA or gDNA derived from T cells, B-cell-depleted T cells, or PBMCs. The dataset comprised deeply sampled blood TCRbeta repertoires from subjects exposed to, actively infected with, or recovered from COVID-19. The repertoires were made available in a free public database intended to serve as a resource for research on the immune response to SARS-CoV-2. Samples came from the ongoing ImmuneRACE study (first 160 participants) plus 1,254 subjects from 6 global collaborators. The sample metadata nearly always contained a de-identified subject ID, COVID-19 status, age in years and sex. Where available, HLA class I and class II types were obtained from metadata supplied by the sample provider rather than from assay-based typing.

TCRbeta CDR3 regions were amplified from genomic DNA using the immunoSEQ Assay, a bias-controlled multiplex PCR. For the original study's pipeline: The number of nucleated cells in each sample was estimated by amplification of reference gene primers within the assay. To quantify the absolute abundance of each unique TCRbeta CDR3 rearrangement, sequence reads were collapsed and filtered. For each sample, productive Simpson clonality was calculated as the square root of Simpson's diversity index across productive rearrangements. Imported from immuneACCESS, the table was reduced by TCRdb to in-frame sequences with V and J called. These copies leave out some clones; in studies compared against another copy, an unresolved V gene accounts for under half, and the cause of the remainder is not known. The DNA was the basis for D and trimming; V, J and clone size are from that table. Within this sample are 200,000 to 250,000 clones, with roughly 80% of them counted one time only. 15% to 20% of the sample is in the top ten clones.

The paper as a whole reports these results and caveats: The amount of clinical and demographic metadata varied by source and participant and was provided uncurated.

There are a few counts of this clone. What this receptor recognizes is not known. Base-call qualities are not available, and no considerably larger clone is one nucleotide away. Collaborating institutions collected whole blood in K2EDTA tubes following their own protocols. Collaborator samples were shipped for TCRbeta analysis as frozen whole blood, isolated PBMCs, or DNA extracted from either sample type. V ends up 4 bases short and J 6 bases short, with an unmatched junction base count of 27. The CDR3 starts with the cysteine, ends with the phenylalanine, and has 21 residues. CDR3 DNA only is kept here, 63 bases in frame from base 1. Reading the germline V gene gives CDR1 SNHLY and CDR2 FYNNEI.

The chain links TRBV2 with TRBJ2-1; TRBD1 matches 7 bases in the middle. Specimen: peripheral blood. The sequence was collected from a woman over 75 with active or convalescent COVID-19. DNA sequence: TGTGCCAGCAGTGGGATCTCGGGCCTCATTTCGACAGGGACAAACTTCAATGAGCAGTTCTTC. This sequence encodes CASSGISGLISTGTNFNEQFF.